This is a list of T cell receptor beta chains from one sample in a study of CD8 T cells in Susac syndrome. From the immunoSEQ multiplex PCR reads, TCRdb called clonotypes with MiXCR, one entry per CDR3 protein. The sample shows around 190,000 distinct CDR3 sequences, roughly 95% of them seen only once. The sample was CD4+ T cells from PBMCs. The receptor set was obtained from a human donor in good health. Each CDR3 is given with its conserved first and last residue. A D gene is named only where the DNA matches it firmly. Size is stated for part of the rows, as once, few or many counts, or as a class when the clone is expanded.

cdr3_nt | cdr3_aa | d_call | j_call | v_call | clone_size
TGCAGCGTTGTTGACAGGGATCAGCCCCAGCATTTT | CSVVDRDQPQHF | TRBD1 | TRBJ1-5 | TRBV29-1 | .
TGCAGTGCCGGCTTCGCCAGAACCATGGCCTACGAGCAGTACTTC | CSAGFARTMAYEQYF | . | TRBJ2-7 | TRBV20-1 | .
TGTGCCAGCTCACCGCCGGGAGATACGCAGTATTTT | CASSPPGDTQYF | . | TRBJ2-3 | TRBV18 | .
TGTGCCAGCAGCGAGGCCGGGACTAGTCGCGAGCAGTACTTC | CASSEAGTSREQYF | TRBD2 | TRBJ2-7 | TRBV4-2 | .
TGTGCCAGCAGTCGACATGGGAACACTGAAGCTTTCTTT | CASSRHGNTEAFF | . | TRBJ1-1 | TRBV28 | .
TGTGCCAGCAGCGCGCGGGAGAGCTCCTACAATGAGCAGTTCTTC | CASSARESSYNEQFF | TRBD2 | TRBJ2-1 | TRBV7-2 | .
TGCAGTGCTAGAGATAAGTCCCCCGGGGAACAGTACTTC | CSARDKSPGEQYF | . | TRBJ2-4 | TRBV20-1 | .
TGTGCCAGCAGTTTCGGGGACATTCAGTACTTC | CASSFGDIQYF | . | TRBJ2-4 | TRBV12-3/TRBV12-4 | once
TGCAGTGCGGGGGGACTAGCGGGAGCCAATGAGCAGTTCTTC | CSAGGLAGANEQFF | TRBD2 | TRBJ2-1 | TRBV20-1 | .
TGTGCCAGCAGCGAAGGGACAGGGGTGAACACTGAAGCTTTCTTT | CASSEGTGVNTEAFF | TRBD1 | TRBJ1-1 | TRBV9 | .
TGCGCCAGCAGCCAAGACCGGGACCAATACTTCGGGGGCTCCTACAATGAGCAGTTCTTC | CASSQDRDQYFGGSYNEQFF | . | TRBJ2-1 | TRBV4-3 | .
TGTGCCAGCAGTGGCCGCCGGGACCCGGCCTACGAGCAGTACTTC | CASSGRRDPAYEQYF | . | TRBJ2-7 | TRBV6-1 | .
TGTGCCAGCACCCTCGTTGGGCAAGCTTTCTTT | CASTLVGQAFF | . | TRBJ1-1 | TRBV2 | .
TGTGCCAGCAGTGAATACCCGAGAGGATCCAACACTGAAGCTTTCTTT | CASSEYPRGSNTEAFF | . | TRBJ1-1 | TRBV25-1 | once
TGTGCCAGCTCACCAGGCCTAGCGGGAGGAGGTGAGCAGTTCTTC | CASSPGLAGGGEQFF | TRBD2 | TRBJ2-1 | TRBV18 | .
TGTGCCAGCAGCCATTTGGGCGGCGTAGAGACCCAGTACTTC | CASSHLGGVETQYF | . | TRBJ2-5 | TRBV3-1 | .
TGTGCCAGCAGTTCTATTCAGGGGGCCAGTCAGCCCCAGCATTTT | CASSSIQGASQPQHF | TRBD1 | TRBJ1-5 | TRBV28 | .
TGCGCCAGCACCCCGAACGCCGAGGCCCTATATGGCTACACCTTC | CASTPNAEALYGYTF | . | TRBJ1-2 | TRBV10-2 | .
TGTGCCACCTTGGGGGACACCGGGGAGCTGTTTTTT | CATLGDTGELFF | . | TRBJ2-2 | TRBV24-1 | .
TGCAGCGTTGACCAAACGGTCCCCTATGGCTACACCTTC | CSVDQTVPYGYTF | . | TRBJ1-2 | TRBV29-1 | .
TGTGCCAGCAGCCGGGACGGTAATCTATACGAGCAGTACTTC | CASSRDGNLYEQYF | . | TRBJ2-7 | TRBV4-2 | .
TGTGCCAGCAGTCTCTGGACTAGCGGCGACTACGAGCAGTACTTC | CASSLWTSGDYEQYF | TRBD2 | TRBJ2-7 | TRBV28 | .
TGTGCCAGCAGATCCATTCGACAGGGCCTCTATGGCTACACCTTC | CASRSIRQGLYGYTF | TRBD1 | TRBJ1-2 | TRBV6-5 | .
TGCAGCGTTGCGGCTAGCGGGGTGGAGACCCAGTACTTC | CSVAASGVETQYF | TRBD2 | TRBJ2-5 | TRBV29-1 | .
TGTGCCAGCATTCGCGGGAGCGCTTACAATGAGCAGTTCTTC | CASIRGSAYNEQFF | TRBD2 | TRBJ2-1 | TRBV6-2/TRBV6-3 | .
TGTGCCAGCAGCTTAGATTGGGGAGTGCGGCCCCAGCATTTT | CASSLDWGVRPQHF | . | TRBJ1-5 | TRBV7-8 | .
TGTGCCAGCAGCCAAGCGTTGGAGACCCAGTACTTC | CASSQALETQYF | . | TRBJ2-5 | TRBV3-1 | once
TGTGCCTGGAGTGCTCAGGTCCAAGGGACCCAGTACTTC | CAWSAQVQGTQYF | . | TRBJ2-5 | TRBV30 | .
TGCAGTGCGGGACGGAGCTCCTACAATGAGCAGTTCTTC | CSAGRSSYNEQFF | . | TRBJ2-1 | TRBV20-1 | .
TGTGCCAGCAGCTCCACCAGGGCGAACACCGGGGAGCTGTTTTTT | CASSSTRANTGELFF | . | TRBJ2-2 | TRBV7-9 | .
TGTGCCAGCAGCTTAGTGGGTCGTAACGCCAATACGCAGTATTTT | CASSLVGRNANTQYF | . | TRBJ2-3 | TRBV7-2 | .
TGCAGTGCTAACCTAGCGGGAGGGCCTCCGGAGACCCAGTACTTC | CSANLAGGPPETQYF | TRBD2 | TRBJ2-5 | TRBV20-1 | .
TGTGCCTGGAGTTTAGAGCGACAAGAGACCCAGTACTTC | CAWSLERQETQYF | . | TRBJ2-5 | TRBV30 | .
TGTGCCAGCAGTTCAAGGACTAGCGGCGGCGAGCAGTACTTC | CASSSRTSGGEQYF | TRBD2 | TRBJ2-7 | TRBV28 | .
TGCAGTGCTGTTACCGTGTCTTTCTTT | CSAVTVSFF | . | TRBJ1-1 | TRBV20-1 | .
TGTGCCAGCAGCCCAGCCCTAGCCCGAGGGAATGAGCAGTTCTTC | CASSPALARGNEQFF | . | TRBJ2-1 | TRBV7-6 | once
TGTGCCAGCAGCGTCTCAGAACTAGCGGGGGAGCAGTTCTTC | CASSVSELAGEQFF | TRBD2 | TRBJ2-1 | TRBV7-8 | once
TGCGCCAGCAGCGGGATACTGAACACTGAAGCTTTCTTT | CASSGILNTEAFF | . | TRBJ1-1 | TRBV4-3 | once
TGTGCCAGCAGTTACTCTGACAACCGAGGAAACACCATATATTTT | CASSYSDNRGNTIYF | . | TRBJ1-3 | TRBV6-6 | .
TGTGCCAGCAGCTCGGGACTAGCGGGAGCCCTTGAGCAGTTCTTC | CASSSGLAGALEQFF | TRBD2 | TRBJ2-1 | TRBV7-2 | .
TGTGCCAGCAACCTCGGTACGGGGGCTGGGACTGAAGCTTTCTTT | CASNLGTGAGTEAFF | . | TRBJ1-1 | TRBV27 | .
TGTGCCAACATTGACAGAATGAACACTGAAGCTTTCTTT | CANIDRMNTEAFF | . | TRBJ1-1 | TRBV12-3/TRBV12-4 | .
TGTGCCAGCCACCATACCGGGCAGGGGTTCTCCGGGGAGCTGTTTTTT | CASHHTGQGFSGELFF | . | TRBJ2-2 | TRBV27 | .
TGTGCCAGCAGCGGGACAGGAAAACCCACGGAGACCCAGTACTTC | CASSGTGKPTETQYF | TRBD1 | TRBJ2-5 | TRBV12-3/TRBV12-4 | .
TGCGCCAGCAGCTTCGACAGGGGGCCGGATCAGCCCCAGCATTTT | CASSFDRGPDQPQHF | TRBD1 | TRBJ1-5 | TRBV4-3 | .
TGCAGTGCTAGAACCGGGACAGGCGCGGATACGCAGTATTTT | CSARTGTGADTQYF | TRBD1 | TRBJ2-3 | TRBV20-1 | .
TGCAGCGCCCGACTAGCGCGCCTCTCTGGGGCCAACGTCCTGACTTTC | CSARLARLSGANVLTF | TRBD2 | TRBJ2-6 | TRBV29-1 | .
TGTGCCAGCAGTGACGACAGGGGATCCTACGAGCAGTACTTC | CASSDDRGSYEQYF | TRBD1 | TRBJ2-7 | TRBV2 | .
TGTGCCAGCAGCTTTCCAGCTCGGCCTGGGGCCAACGTCCTGACTTTC | CASSFPARPGANVLTF | . | TRBJ2-6 | TRBV5-4 | .
TGCAGCGTTCTTCAGAGCACAGATACGCAGTATTTT | CSVLQSTDTQYF | . | TRBJ2-3 | TRBV29-1 | .
TGCGCCAGCAGCCACTTAGCCCGGGACAGGACGTACGAGCAGTACTTC | CASSHLARDRTYEQYF | TRBD1 | TRBJ2-7 | TRBV4-3 | .
TGTGCCAGCGGTTCCGGAACTTTGTATGGCTACACCTTC | CASGSGTLYGYTF | . | TRBJ1-2 | TRBV6-2/TRBV6-3 | .
TGTGCCAGCAGCCGATCACAGGTGCCTGAAGCTTTCTTT | CASSRSQVPEAFF | . | TRBJ1-1 | TRBV11-2 | .
TGCGCCAGCAGTCGGGTACGAAACACTGAAGCTTTCTTT | CASSRVRNTEAFF | . | TRBJ1-1 | TRBV23-1 | .
TGTGCCAGCAGCTACAGGGCCGGGGATGGCTACACCTTC | CASSYRAGDGYTF | . | TRBJ1-2 | TRBV27 | .
TGTGCCAGCAGCTTAAGCCCAGTTTCCTACAATGAGCAGTTCTTC | CASSLSPVSYNEQFF | . | TRBJ2-1 | TRBV5-4 | .
TGTGCCAGCAGCGACGGTACAACTCCAATCAGTGAGCAGTTCTTC | CASSDGTTPISEQFF | . | TRBJ2-1 | TRBV14 | .